The 29 T cell receptor beta chains listed next were all sequenced from one sample in a study of blood T cell repertoires in COVID-19. TCRdb keeps only in-frame clones here, not all; method: immunoSEQ multiplex PCR. The data show roughly 250,000 clones, with 90% seen just once and over 3.5% held by the top ten. Material: peripheral blood. The receptor source for this set is a woman between 35 and 50 years old with acute or convalescent COVID-19.

The rearrangement joins TRBV7-2 to TRBJ2-4; D is possibly TRBD2 (6 bases). The CDR3 covers 14 residues. V was clipped by 2 bases and J by 5 bases, with 10 bases between them. Looked up from germline, CDR1 is SGHTA and CDR2 is FQGNSA. The CDR3 DNA reads as TGTGCCAGCAGCTTACGGGGGTTGGAAAACATTCAGTACTTC. Protein: CASSLRGLENIQYF.

This clone was seen only a few times. V and J are TRBV30 and TRBJ1-1; TRBD1 agrees at 11 bases. Germline loops: CDR1 GTSNPN, CDR2 SVGIG (reference sequence). V lost 4 bases, J lost 5 bases, and 12 bases stayed unmatched. This CDR3 region has 16 residues. The CDR3 DNA reads as TGTGCCTGGAAAAGGGACAGGGGGTATAGTAATACTGAAGCTTTCTTT. Translating it yields CAWKRDRGYSNTEAFF.

The chain couples TRBV10-2 to TRBJ2-1; a weak D match, TRBD2 (5 bases). The V end lost 0 bases, the J end lost 6 bases, and 12 bases lay between the germline ends. The V gene's germline CDR1 is WSHSY and CDR2 SAAADI. The CDR3 loop spans 15 amino acids. For the CDR3, the DNA is TGCGCCAGCAGTGAGTCGACCGGGGAAATCAATGAGCAGTTCTTC. This codes for CASSESTGEINEQFF.

V gene TRBV5-1 combines with J gene TRBJ2-5, with TRBD1 matching 11 bases. Trimming at V came to 4 bases and at J to 0 bases, leaving 5 bases not matched to a gene. The CDR3 runs to 16 residues. CDR1 is SGHRS and CDR2 is YFSETQ in the germline V gene. The CDR3 protein is CASSHRDRGYQETQYF. As DNA, the CDR3 is TGCGCCAGCAGCCACCGGGACAGGGGGTACCAAGAGACCCAGTACTTC.

This clone has only one observation. The V and J genes are TRBV24-1 and TRBJ1-2; no definite D call. This CDR3 is built from 16 residues. Germline V gene sequence: CDR1 KGHDR, CDR2 SFDVKD. V was trimmed by 4 bases and J by 1 base, leaving 15 bases between them. The CDR3 region is CATSEAPGRSNYGYTF. The CDR3 DNA follows: TGTGCCACCAGTGAGGCCCCCGGTAGGAGTAACTATGGCTACACCTTC.

The rearrangement links TRBV6-1 to TRBJ2-2, with 10 bases matching TRBD2. This CDR3 has 16 residues. Germline trimming cut 4 bases from V and 6 bases from J; bases unmatched to any gene: 8. CDR1 and CDR2 (germline): MNHNS, SASEGT. DNA of the CDR3: TGTGCCAGCAGTGGCGAGCGGGGGGGCCGGCCCGGGGAGCTGTTTTTT. It is translated as CASSGERGGRPGELFF.

The chain couples TRBV6-5 to TRBJ1-3; a possible D gene is TRBD1 (5 bases). CDR1 and CDR2 from the germline V gene are MNHEY and SVGAGI. Trimming removed 2 bases at V and 8 bases at J, with 7 bases between. The CDR3 sequence is 12 residues long. In DNA form, the CDR3 reads TGTGCCAGCAGTTACGGGGCTGACACCATATATTTT. Its protein is CASSYGADTIYF.

The genes are TRBV9 and TRBJ2-7; 9 positions match TRBD2. J was trimmed by 7 bases and V by 4 bases; bases with no gene match: 6. The CDR3 loop spans 13 amino acids. CDR1 SGDLS and CDR2 YYNGEE come from the germline V gene. Here the CDR3 DNA reads TGTGCCAGCAGCCCGCGGGGGGGGTGGGAGCAGTACGTC. It codes for CASSPRGGWEQYV.

This chain links TRBV7-9 with TRBJ1-2, with D unclear. Trimming took 5 bases from V and 14 from J, leaving 15 bases between them. The CDR3 contains 11 residues. Germline V gives CDR1 SEHNR, CDR2 FQNEAQ (reference sequence). The CDR3 region has the DNA TGTGCCAGCAGCCTCCTCCCCCCCCAGACCTTC. It specifies CASSLLPPQTF.

The chain couples TRBV5-1 to TRBJ2-3; 9 nucleotides align to TRBD2. Unmatched junction bases numbered 12, after V lost 3 bases and J lost 7 bases. Germline CDR1 is SGHRS and CDR2 is YFSETQ. The CDR3 length is 16 residues. The CDR3 protein is CASSYSRASGTYTQYF. In DNA, the CDR3 is TGCGCCAGCAGCTACAGTCGGGCTAGCGGGACGTATACGCAGTATTTT.

This chain connects TRBV7-2 to TRBJ1-5, with no clear D. This CDR3 is built from 15 residues. Germline V gene lookup returns CDR1 SGHTA and CDR2 FQGNSA. Trimming took 0 bases from V and 0 from J, leaving 6 bases between them. In nucleotides, the CDR3 is TGTGCCAGCAGCTTAGCATCACATAGCAATCAGCCCCAGCATTTT. Residues: CASSLASHSNQPQHF.

V usage is TRBV5-1 and J usage is TRBJ2-5; 11 nucleotides match TRBD2. This CDR3 is 16 amino acids long. Germline CDR1 and CDR2: SGHRS and YFSETQ. Germline trimming cut 3 bases from V and 0 bases from J; bases unmatched to any gene: 4. The CDR3 sequence is CASSSTSGGYQETQYF. In DNA, the CDR3 is TGCGCCAGCAGCTCAACTAGCGGGGGATACCAAGAGACCCAGTACTTC.

This clone was seen just once. CDR3 residues: CASSPGDSWNEQFF. The CDR3 bases are TGTGCCAGCAGTCCGGGGGACAGTTGGAATGAGCAGTTCTTC. V and J are TRBV6-5 and TRBJ2-1; weak D call: TRBD1 (7 bases). V lost 5 bases and J lost 7, with 15 bases in between. Germline assignment: CDR1 MNHEY and CDR2 SVGAGI. The CDR3 runs to 14 residues.

The chain has TRBV7-9 and TRBJ1-2; TRBD1 aligns across 8 bases. Per the germline V gene, CDR1 is SEHNR and CDR2 is FQNEAQ (reference sequence). The CDR3 is 16 amino acids. Germline trimming cut 2 bases from V and 3 bases from J; bases unmatched to any gene: 8. The CDR3 spells CASSLSSAGGYYGYTF. CDR3 sequence (DNA): TGTGCCAGCAGCTTAAGCTCGGCAGGGGGCTACTATGGCTACACCTTC.

The J gene is TRBJ1-5, the V gene TRBV19, with TRBD1 as a possible D gene (5 bases). The germline V gene has CDR1 LNHDA and CDR2 SQIVND (reference sequence). Trimming left V 5 bases short and J 7 bases short, with 15 bases between. There are 14 residues in the CDR3. The CDR3 sequence: CASSFGQGGQPQHF. The CDR3 DNA follows: TGTGCCAGTAGTTTCGGGCAGGGTGGCCAGCCCCAGCATTTT.

J is TRBJ1-2 and V is TRBV6-5; tentatively, D is TRBD1 (5 bases). V was trimmed by 7 bases and J by 8 bases, leaving 20 bases between them. The CDR3 runs to 14 residues. Germline CDR1 MNHEY, CDR2 SVGAGI. The CDR3 DNA reads TGTGCCAGCACCGAAGGGTCAGGGATAGGCGGCTACACCTTC. Amino acids: CASTEGSGIGGYTF.

The chain links TRBV5-4 to TRBJ2-5; 8 bases fit TRBD2. V shed 1 base, J shed 2 bases, and the junction held 7 bases outside the gene matches. There are 16 residues in the CDR3. CDR1 is SGHNT and CDR2 is YYREEE in the germline V gene (reference sequence). CDR3 in amino acids: CASSLYVGTRQETQYF. The CDR3 DNA reads TGTGCCAGCAGCTTGTATGTCGGGACTAGACAAGAGACCCAGTACTTC.

This clone was observed a single time. The chain employs TRBV2 and TRBJ1-6; no reliable D call. Trimming left V 1 base short and J 8 bases short, with 12 bases between. The CDR3 has 15 residues. Germline V CDR1 and CDR2: SNHLY, FYNNEI. CDR3 DNA sequence: TGTGCCAGCAGTGAAGTAGAATTCAAGTATTCACCCCTCCACTTT. Encoded protein: CASSEVEFKYSPLHF.

The chain carries TRBV2 and TRBJ1-5; D may be TRBD1 (5 bases). The germline CDR1 and CDR2 sequences are SNHLY and FYNNEI. Trimming took off 7 bases at V and 0 bases at J, with 7 bases between the two ends. The CDR3 is 13 residues long. This chain's CDR3 is CASIRDSNQPQHF. The CDR3 DNA follows: TGTGCCAGCATCAGGGATAGCAATCAGCCCCAGCATTTT.

On this clone: Other DNA sequences in the same sample also yield this CDR3. This chain uses TRBV5-6 with TRBJ1-3; D is unclear. CDR3 size: 14 residues. Per the germline V gene, CDR1 is SGHDT and CDR2 is YYEEEE. V lost 0 bases to trimming and J lost 0 bases, with 4 bases between them. The CDR3 sequence is CASSLVSSGNTIYF. For the CDR3, the DNA is TGTGCCAGCAGCTTGGTGAGCTCTGGAAACACCATATATTTT.

The V gene is TRBV9, the J gene TRBJ1-5, with D uncertain. Trimming pared 4 bases from V and 2 bases from J, leaving 10 bases between. The CDR3 totals 14 residues. Germline CDR1 SGDLS, CDR2 YYNGEE. CDR3 nucleotides: TGTGCCAGCAGCTCCTCAGTGGGCAATCAGCCCCAGCATTTT. It is translated as CASSSSVGNQPQHF.

The V gene is TRBV5-4, the J gene TRBJ2-5; 11 bases match TRBD2. This CDR3 has 14 residues. Germline V CDR1 and CDR2: SGHNT, YYREEE (reference sequence). V lost 4 bases to trimming and J lost 4 bases; unmatched junction nucleotides: 3. The DNA for the CDR3 is TGTGCCAGCAGCCACGGACTAGCGGGAGAGACCCAGTACTTC. It encodes CASSHGLAGETQYF.

This chain links TRBV10-3 with TRBJ1-2, with 8 bases identical to TRBD1. Germline V gene sequence: CDR1 ENHRY, CDR2 SYGVKD. The CDR3 sequence is 13 residues long. Trimming removed 8 bases from V and 8 bases from J; junction bases left unmatched: 10. The CDR3 spells CAIWTGLANGYTF. The CDR3 DNA is TGTGCCATCTGGACAGGGCTGGCAAACGGCTACACCTTC.

The chain uses TRBV11-2 and TRBJ2-1; D perhaps matches TRBD1 (5 bases). The CDR3 loop spans 15 amino acids. In germline, CDR1 is SGHAT, CDR2 FQNNGV. Trimming removed 2 bases at V and 5 bases at J, with 13 bases between. The CDR3, as DNA: TGTGCCAGCAGCTTACAGGGTTTAGGGGACAATGAGCAGTTCTTC. It specifies CASSLQGLGDNEQFF.

The gene calls are TRBV19 and TRBJ1-2, with D possibly matching TRBD1 (5 bases). Germline CDR1 is LNHDA and CDR2 is SQIVND (reference sequence). The V gene lost 4 bases and the J gene lost 7 bases, with 16 bases spanning the gap. CDR3 size: 14 residues. The CDR3 bases are TGTGCCAGTAGTAGCCCCCTCAGGGTAGGTGGCTACACCTTC. Residues: CASSSPLRVGGYTF.

The rearrangement joins TRBV15 to TRBJ1-2; no reliable D call. This CDR3 comprises 16 residues. Trimming stripped 0 bases from V and 3 bases from J, with 14 bases between. CDR1 is LNHNV and CDR2 is YYDKDF in the germline V gene (reference sequence). CDR3 amino acids: CATSRDPRAGYYGYTF. In DNA form, the CDR3 reads TGTGCCACCAGCAGAGACCCCCGAGCGGGGTACTATGGCTACACCTTC.

This clone was counted only a few times. The gene calls are TRBV5-6 and TRBJ1-1; D gene ambiguous. The length of the CDR3 is 12 residues. Germline values: CDR1 SGHDT, CDR2 YYEEEE. Trimming removed 0 bases from V and 9 bases from J, with 9 bases in between. In nucleotides, the CDR3 is TGTGCCAGCAGCTTGGAACGACATCAAGCTTTCTTT. Its translation: CASSLERHQAFF.

The chain recombines TRBV29-1 with TRBJ1-2, with D unresolved. There are 15 residues in the CDR3. V was cut by 5 bases and J by 0 bases, with 16 bases left in between. The V gene's germline CDR1 is SQVTM and CDR2 ANQGSEA. The CDR3 region is CSVYGVPESNYGYTF. The CDR3 nucleotides read TGCAGCGTTTACGGGGTCCCGGAATCTAACTATGGCTACACCTTC.

This clone occurred once. This chain uses TRBV5-6 with TRBJ1-3; D uncertain. The CDR3 is 13 amino acids. The V end lost 0 bases, the J end lost 4 bases, and 5 bases lay between the germline ends. Germline assignment: CDR1 SGHDT and CDR2 YYEEEE. The CDR3 region is CASSLGMGNTIYF. The CDR3 nucleotides read TGTGCCAGCAGCTTGGGTATGGGAAACACCATATATTTT.